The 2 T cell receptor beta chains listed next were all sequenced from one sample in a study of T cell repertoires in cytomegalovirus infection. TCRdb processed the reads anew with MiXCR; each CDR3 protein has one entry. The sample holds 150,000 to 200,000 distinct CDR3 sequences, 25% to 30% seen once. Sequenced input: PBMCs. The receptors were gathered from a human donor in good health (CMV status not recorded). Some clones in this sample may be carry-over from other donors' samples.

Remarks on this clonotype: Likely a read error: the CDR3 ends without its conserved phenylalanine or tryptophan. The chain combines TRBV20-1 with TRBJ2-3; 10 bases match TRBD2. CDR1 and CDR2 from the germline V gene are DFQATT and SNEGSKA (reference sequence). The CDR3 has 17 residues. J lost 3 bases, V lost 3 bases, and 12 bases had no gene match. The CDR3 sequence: CSASFPGLASFTDTQYL. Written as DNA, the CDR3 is TGCAGTGCTAGTTTTCCGGGACTAGCGAGTTTTACAGATACGCAGTATCTT.

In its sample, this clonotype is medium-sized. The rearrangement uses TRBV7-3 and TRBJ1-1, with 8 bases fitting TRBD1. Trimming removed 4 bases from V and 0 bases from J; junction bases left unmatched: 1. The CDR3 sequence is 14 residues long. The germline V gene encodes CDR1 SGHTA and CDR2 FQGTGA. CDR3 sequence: CASSSGQVNTEAFF. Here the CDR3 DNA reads TGTGCCAGCAGCTCGGGACAGGTGAACACTGAAGCTTTCTTT.